This T cell receptor (beta chain) was sequenced in a study of T cell repertoires in cytomegalovirus infection. Study summary: Researchers turned to recently identified HLA-C-restricted CMV epitopes as well as well-studied HLA-B-restricted ones. Public TCR beta signatures were indicative of both CMV infection and a matching HLA type.

The CDR3 extends over 15 amino acids. The germline gives CDR1 LNHDA, CDR2 SQIVND (reference sequence). Study-wide findings and caveats: There were HLA-C-restricted CMV-specific TCR beta clonotypes dominating the ex vivo response. Using cumulative public TCR beta family frequency, the authors identified those who carried CMV together with the relevant HLA.

TCRdb redid the calling of the reads with MiXCR, one entry per CDR3 protein. The sample lists 640,000 or so distinct CDR3 sequences, around 30% occurring once. With respect to this clonotype: Its antigen is unknown. The junction shows a germline mismatch at one end, possibly a read error.

The sequence was collected from a human donor in good health (CMV status not recorded). Some clones in this sample may be carry-over from other donors' samples. The chain recombines TRBV19 with TRBJ2-3; TRBD2 matches at 7 bases. This material consisted of cultured PBMCs, taken from culture after CMV antigen stimulation. The CDR3 region is CASSMSQTSTDMQYF. CDR3 sequence (DNA): TGTGCCAGTAGTATGTCGCAGACTAGCACAGATATGCAGTATTTT.